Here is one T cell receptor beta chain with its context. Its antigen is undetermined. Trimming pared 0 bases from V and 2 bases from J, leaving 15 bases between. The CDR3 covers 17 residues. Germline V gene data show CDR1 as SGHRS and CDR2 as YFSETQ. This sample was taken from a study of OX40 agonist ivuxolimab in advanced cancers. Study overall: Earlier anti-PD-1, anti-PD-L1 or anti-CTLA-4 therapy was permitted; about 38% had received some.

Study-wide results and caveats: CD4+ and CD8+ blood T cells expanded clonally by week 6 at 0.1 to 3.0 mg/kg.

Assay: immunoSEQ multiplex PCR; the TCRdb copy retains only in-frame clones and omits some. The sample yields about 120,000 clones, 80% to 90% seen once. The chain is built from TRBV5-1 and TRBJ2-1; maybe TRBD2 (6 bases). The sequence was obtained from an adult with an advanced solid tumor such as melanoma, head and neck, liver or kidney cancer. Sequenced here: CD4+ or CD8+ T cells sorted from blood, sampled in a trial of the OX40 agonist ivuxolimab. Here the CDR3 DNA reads TGCGCCAGCAGCTTGGCCCGAGCGGGCATGACCTACAATGAGCAGTTCTTC. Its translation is CASSLARAGMTYNEQFF.